The 12 T cell receptor beta chains below all came from one sample that was sequenced in a study of OX40 agonist ivuxolimab in advanced cancers. The protocol was immunoSEQ multiplex PCR, while the TCRdb copy is restricted to in-frame clones and leaves out a portion. In the table there are 80,000 or so clones, 85% to 95% of which are singletons. The specimen comprised CD4+ or CD8+ T cells sorted from blood, sampled in a trial of the OX40 agonist ivuxolimab. The receptors stem from an adult with an advanced solid tumor such as melanoma, head and neck, liver or kidney cancer.

The chain links TRBV10-2 to TRBJ1-6; 9 bases align to TRBD1. From germline, CDR1 is WSHSY and CDR2 SAAADI. There are 18 residues in the CDR3. V dropped 0 bases and J dropped 5; count of bases not matched to a gene: 8. The CDR3 DNA reads TGCGCCAGCAGTGAGTCTGTAATTGGGACAGGGAATAATTCACCCCTCCACTTT. Amino acid sequence: CASSESVIGTGNNSPLHF.

The rearrangement links TRBV28 to TRBJ1-4, with 7 bases aligning to TRBD1. The germline CDR1 and CDR2 sequences are MDHEN and SYDVKM. V was pared by 11 bases and J by 8 bases, with 11 bases of the junction left unmatched. The CDR3 runs 13 residues. The CDR3 DNA is TGTGCCGTGCACGGGACAGAATCCGAAAAACTGTTTTTT. Translating gives CAVHGTESEKLFF. Variable domain in full (rest from reference TRBV28 and TRBJ1-4): DVKVTQSSRYLVKRTGEKVFLECVQDMDHENMFWYRQDPGLGLRLIYFSYDVKMKEKGDIPEGYSVSREKKERFSLILESASTNQTSMYLCAVHGTESEKLFFGSGTQLSVL.

The chain recombines TRBV7-9 with TRBJ2-3; 9 nucleotides match TRBD1. CDR3 length: 17 residues. V trimming: 4 bases; J trimming: 2 bases; junction bases outside the gene matches: 10. Germline assignment: CDR1 SEHNR and CDR2 FQNEAQ (reference sequence). In DNA form, the CDR3 reads TGTGCCAGCAGCTCACCCCCGGGACAGGGTATCACAGATACGCAGTATTTT. This codes for CASSSPPGQGITDTQYF.

This chain joins TRBV19 and TRBJ1-4, with 7 bases identical to TRBD1. CDR3 size: 15 residues. Germline CDR1 and CDR2: LNHDA and SQIVND (reference sequence). The V segment lost 7 bases and the J segment 5 bases; nucleotides outside the gene matches: 10. This CDR3 reads CASTAGVTGNEKLFF. In DNA, the CDR3 is TGTGCCAGTACCGCCGGGGTGACAGGGAATGAAAAACTGTTTTTT.

The chain joins TRBV4-3 to TRBJ1-4; the D is unclear. Looked up from germline, CDR1 is LGHNA and CDR2 is YSLEER. Deletions cut 0 bases from V and 13 bases from J, with 12 bases between. This CDR3 spans 13 amino acids. The CDR3 sequence is CASSQEGGIGLFF. The CDR3 DNA is TGCGCCAGCAGCCAAGAAGGCGGAATTGGACTGTTTTTT.

This rearrangement joins TRBV5-1 to TRBJ1-4; D not resolved. Germline V CDR1 and CDR2: SGHRS, YFSETQ. CDR3 length: 14 amino acids. V lost 2 bases and J lost 4, with 9 bases in between. CDR3 amino acids: CASSLLPSNEKLFF. DNA of the CDR3: TGCGCCAGCAGCTTACTCCCCAGTAATGAAAAACTGTTTTTT.

This clone showed up just once. The chain joins TRBV6-6 to TRBJ1-6; 8 nucleotides line up with TRBD1. This CDR3 comprises 15 residues. V shed 7 bases and J 0 bases; nucleotides not matched to a gene: 2. Germline CDR1 is MNHNY and CDR2 is SVGAGI (reference sequence). CDR3 nucleotides: TGTGCCAGCATAGACAGGGGCTCCTATAATTCACCCCTCCACTTT. This gives the protein CASIDRGSYNSPLHF.

The chain recombines TRBV10-3 with TRBJ2-5, with D perhaps assigned TRBD1 or TRBD2 (5 bases each). The CDR3 extends over 15 amino acids. Trimming shortened V by 10 bases and J by 4 bases, and 22 bases separated the two germline ends. Germline V gives CDR1 ENHRY, CDR2 SYGVKD. CDR3 DNA sequence: TGTGCCACAGGGATCGGAGCGGTTGGAGGAGAGACCCAGTACTTC. It is translated as CATGIGAVGGETQYF.

The chain employs TRBV28 and TRBJ2-2; 10 bases are shared with TRBD2. The CDR3 sequence is 16 residues long. CDR1 and CDR2 (germline): MDHEN, SYDVKM. With 4 bases clipped from V and 3 bases from J, the junction kept 5 bases outside the gene matches. The CDR3 reads CASSSQAGGHTGELFF. CDR3 bases: TGTGCCAGCAGTTCCCAAGCGGGGGGGCACACCGGGGAGCTGTTTTTT.

The rearrangement uses TRBV6-5 and TRBJ2-7; D gene unclear. Germline CDR1 and CDR2: MNHEY and SVGAGI. CDR3 length: 12 residues. Trimming shortened V by 7 bases and J by 2 bases, and 9 bases separated the two germline ends. CDR3 bases: TGTGCCAGCAAGGAGCCGACCTACGAGCAGTACTTC. Translating it yields CASKEPTYEQYF.

The chain links TRBV6-4 to TRBJ2-5; TRBD2 aligns across 9 bases. Germline CDR1 and CDR2: MRHNA and SNTAGT. CDR3 length: 17 amino acids. Unmatched junction bases numbered 13, after V lost 7 bases and J lost 1 base. The chain's CDR3 is CASIPRQGSGGQETQYF. DNA of the CDR3: TGTGCCAGCATCCCCCGGCAAGGTAGCGGGGGCCAAGAGACCCAGTACTTC.

The chain has TRBV5-1 and TRBJ2-5, with D possibly matching TRBD2 (6 bases). Trimming stripped 4 bases from V and 1 base from J, with 11 bases between. Germline CDR1 is SGHRS and CDR2 is YFSETQ. This CDR3 has 14 residues. CDR3 protein: CASSLGLFQETQYF. The CDR3 DNA follows: TGCGCCAGCAGCCTTGGACTATTCCAAGAGACCCAGTACTTC. Full variable domain (outside the CDR3, taken from reference TRBV5-1 and TRBJ2-5): KAGVTQTPRYLIKTRGQQVTLSCSPISGHRSVSWYQQTPGQGLQFLFEYFSETQRNKGNFPGRFSGRQFSNSRSEMNVSTLELGDSALYLCASSLGLFQETQYFGPGTRLLVL.